This entry describes one T cell receptor (beta chain). The CDR3 consists of 15 residues. V lost 3 bases and J lost 4, with 12 bases in between. Germline V gene data show CDR1 as MDHEN and CDR2 as SYDVKM. This sample was taken from a study of cytomegalovirus exposure and HLA in healthy donors. The PCR ran on 60 Vbeta and 13 Jbeta primers. Assay used: immunoSEQ multiplex PCR; TCRdb lists only in-frame clones, some missing. The table records about 140,000 clones, 80% to 85% of them present only once. This sequence was found in a female donor in good health and CMV-seronegative. Sequencing input: PBMCs. The chain carries TRBV28 and TRBJ1-4, with D possibly TRBD1 on 5 matching bases. The CDR3: CASSFPRGLNEKLFF. The DNA for the CDR3 is TGTGCCAGCAGTTTCCCGAGGGGACTTAATGAAAAACTGTTTTTT.